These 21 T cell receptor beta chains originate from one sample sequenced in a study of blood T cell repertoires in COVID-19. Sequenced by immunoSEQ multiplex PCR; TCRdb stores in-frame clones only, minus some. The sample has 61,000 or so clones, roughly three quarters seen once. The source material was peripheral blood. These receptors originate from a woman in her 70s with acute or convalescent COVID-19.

In nucleotides, the CDR3 is TGTGCCAGCAGTTACGGACACAGCTCCTACGAGCAGTACTTC. Residues: CASSYGHSSYEQYF. The chain carries TRBV6-5 and TRBJ2-7; TRBD1 is a possible D gene (5 bases). CDR1 MNHEY and CDR2 SVGAGI come from the germline V gene. The V end lost 2 bases, the J end lost 0 bases, and 8 bases lay between the germline ends. This CDR3 spans 14 amino acids.

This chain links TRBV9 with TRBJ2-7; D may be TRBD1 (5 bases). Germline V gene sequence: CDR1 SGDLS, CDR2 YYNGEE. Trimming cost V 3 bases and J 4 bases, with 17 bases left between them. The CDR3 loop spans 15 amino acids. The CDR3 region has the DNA TGTGCCAGCAGCGGGCAAACAGGTGGTGGGTACGAGCAGTACTTC. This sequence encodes CASSGQTGGGYEQYF. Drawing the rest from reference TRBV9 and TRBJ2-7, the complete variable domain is DSGVTQTPKHLITATGQRVTLRCSPRSGDLSVYWYQQSLDQGLQFLIQYYNGEERAKGNILERFSAQQFPDLHSELNLSSLELGDSALYFCASSGQTGGGYEQYFGPGTRLTVT.

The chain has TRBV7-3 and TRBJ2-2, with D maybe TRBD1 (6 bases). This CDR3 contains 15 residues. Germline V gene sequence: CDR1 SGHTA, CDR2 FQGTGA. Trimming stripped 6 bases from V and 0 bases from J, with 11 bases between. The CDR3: CASRAGTSNTGELFF. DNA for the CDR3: TGTGCCAGCAGGGCCGGGACATCGAACACCGGGGAGCTGTTTTTT. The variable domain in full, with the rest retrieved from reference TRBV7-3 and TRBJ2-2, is GAGVSQTPSNKVTEKGKYVELRCDPISGHTALYWYRQSLGQGPEFLIYFQGTGAADDSGLPNDRFFAVRPEGSVSTLKIQRTERGDSAVYLCASRAGTSNTGELFFGEGSRLTVL.

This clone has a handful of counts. The CDR3 loop is CASTGAGGRPDTQYF. CDR3 coding DNA: TGTGCCAGCACCGGAGCGGGGGGGCGTCCTGATACGCAGTATTTT. This chain uses TRBV6-6 with TRBJ2-3; TRBD2 matches 10 bases. CDR3 length: 15 residues. The V and J ends lost 7 bases and 6 bases, in that order; junction bases with no gene match: 10. From germline, CDR1 is MNHNY and CDR2 SVGAGI (reference sequence).

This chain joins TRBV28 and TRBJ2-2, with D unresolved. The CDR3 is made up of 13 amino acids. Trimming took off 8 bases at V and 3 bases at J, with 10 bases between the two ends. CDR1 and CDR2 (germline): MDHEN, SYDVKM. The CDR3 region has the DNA TGTGCCAGCCACTCTATTCACACCGGGGAGCTGTTTTTT. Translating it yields CASHSIHTGELFF. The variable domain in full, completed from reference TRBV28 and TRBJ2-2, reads DVKVTQSSRYLVKRTGEKVFLECVQDMDHENMFWYRQDPGLGLRLIYFSYDVKMKEKGDIPEGYSVSREKKERFSLILESASTNQTSMYLCASHSIHTGELFFGEGSRLTVL.

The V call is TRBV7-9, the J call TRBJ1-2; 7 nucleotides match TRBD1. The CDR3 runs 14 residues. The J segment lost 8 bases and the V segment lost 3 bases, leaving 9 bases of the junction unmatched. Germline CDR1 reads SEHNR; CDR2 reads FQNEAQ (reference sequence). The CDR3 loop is CASSLSETGRGYTF. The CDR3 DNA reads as TGTGCCAGCAGCTTGTCGGAGACAGGGCGAGGCTACACCTTC. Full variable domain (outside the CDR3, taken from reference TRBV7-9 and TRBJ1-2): DTGVSQNPRHKITKRGQNVTFRCDPISEHNRLYWYRQTLGQGPEFLTYFQNEAQLEKSRLLSDRFSAERPKGSFSTLEIQRTEQGDSAMYLCASSLSETGRGYTFGSGTRLTVV.

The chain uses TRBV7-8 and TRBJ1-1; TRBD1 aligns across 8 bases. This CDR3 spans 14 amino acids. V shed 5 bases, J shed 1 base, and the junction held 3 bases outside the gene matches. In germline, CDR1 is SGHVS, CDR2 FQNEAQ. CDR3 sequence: CASSIGQGNTEAFF. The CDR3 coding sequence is TGTGCCAGCAGCATTGGACAGGGGAACACTGAAGCTTTCTTT.

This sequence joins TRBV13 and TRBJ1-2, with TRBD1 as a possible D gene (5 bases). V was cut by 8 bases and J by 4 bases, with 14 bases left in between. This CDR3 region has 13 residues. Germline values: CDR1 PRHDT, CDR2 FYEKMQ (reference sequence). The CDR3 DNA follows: TGTGCCAGCGGTATCGGGGGGGTCTATGGCTACACCTTC. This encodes CASGIGGVYGYTF. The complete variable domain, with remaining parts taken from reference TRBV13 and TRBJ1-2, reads AAGVIQSPRHLIKEKRETATLKCYPIPRHDTVYWYQQGPGQDPQFLISFYEKMQSDKGSIPDRFSAQQFSDYHSELNMSSLELGDSALYFCASGIGGVYGYTFGSGTRLTVV.

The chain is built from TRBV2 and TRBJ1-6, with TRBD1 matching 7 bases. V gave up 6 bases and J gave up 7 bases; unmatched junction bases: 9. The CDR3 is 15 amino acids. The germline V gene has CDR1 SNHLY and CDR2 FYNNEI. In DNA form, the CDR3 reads TGTGCCAGCAGACAACAAGGGACAGAGAATTCACCCCTCCACTTT. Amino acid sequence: CASRQQGTENSPLHF.

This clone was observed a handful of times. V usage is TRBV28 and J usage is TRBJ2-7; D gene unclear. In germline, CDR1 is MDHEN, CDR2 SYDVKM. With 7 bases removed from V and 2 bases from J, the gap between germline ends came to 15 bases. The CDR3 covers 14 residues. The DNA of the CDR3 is TGTGCCAGCACCGTCGACATGGAAACCTACGAGCAGTACTTC. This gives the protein CASTVDMETYEQYF.

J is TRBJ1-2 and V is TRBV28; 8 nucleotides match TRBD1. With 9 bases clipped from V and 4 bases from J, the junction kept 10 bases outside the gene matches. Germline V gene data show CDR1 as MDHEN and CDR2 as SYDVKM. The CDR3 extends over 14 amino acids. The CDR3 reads CASTDRGRGYGYTF. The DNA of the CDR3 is TGTGCCAGTACCGACAGGGGTCGGGGCTATGGCTACACCTTC.

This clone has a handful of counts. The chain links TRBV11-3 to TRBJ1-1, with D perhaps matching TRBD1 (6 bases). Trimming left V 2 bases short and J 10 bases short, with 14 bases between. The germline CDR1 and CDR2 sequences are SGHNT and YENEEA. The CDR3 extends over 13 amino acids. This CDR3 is CASSLQQGTGAFF. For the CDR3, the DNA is TGTGCCAGCAGCTTACAACAGGGAACGGGAGCTTTCTTT.

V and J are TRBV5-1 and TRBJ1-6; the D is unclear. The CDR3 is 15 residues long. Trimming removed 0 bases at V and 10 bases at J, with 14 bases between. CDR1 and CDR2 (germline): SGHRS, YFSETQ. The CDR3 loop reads CASSLAGVRYSPLHF. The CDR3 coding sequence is TGCGCCAGCAGCTTGGCCGGGGTGAGGTACTCACCCCTCCACTTT.

DNA of the CDR3: TGTGCCAGTAGTACCCCGGGGGAGGCGACGCAGTATTTT. Its protein product is CASSTPGEATQYF. The chain carries TRBV19 and TRBJ2-3, with D possibly being TRBD2 (6 bases). The V and J ends lost 4 bases and 9 bases respectively, with 14 bases between them. Germline-derived CDR1 and CDR2 are LNHDA and SQIVND (reference sequence). The CDR3 extends over 13 amino acids.

The CDR3, as DNA: TGTGCCACCAGCAGGGGGAAGGGACAGAGCACAGATACGCAGTATTTT. Translating it yields CATSRGKGQSTDTQYF. The V and J genes are TRBV15 and TRBJ2-3; the match to TRBD1 covers 7 bases. This CDR3 comprises 16 residues. The V and J ends lost 3 bases and 0 bases, in that order; junction bases with no gene match: 6. In germline, CDR1 is LNHNV, CDR2 YYDKDF (reference sequence).

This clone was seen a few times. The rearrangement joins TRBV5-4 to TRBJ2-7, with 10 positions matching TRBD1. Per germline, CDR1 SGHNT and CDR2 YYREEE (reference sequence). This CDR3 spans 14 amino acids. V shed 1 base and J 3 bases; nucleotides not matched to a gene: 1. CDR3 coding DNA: TGTGCCAGCAGCTTGCGGACAGGGGGCTACGAGCAGTACTTC. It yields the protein CASSLRTGGYEQYF. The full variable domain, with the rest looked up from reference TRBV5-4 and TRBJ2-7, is ETGVTQSPTHLIKTRGQQVTLRCSSQSGHNTVSWYQQALGQGPQFIFQYYREEENGRGNFPPRFSGLQFPNYSSELNVNALELDDSALYLCASSLRTGGYEQYFGPGTRLTVT.

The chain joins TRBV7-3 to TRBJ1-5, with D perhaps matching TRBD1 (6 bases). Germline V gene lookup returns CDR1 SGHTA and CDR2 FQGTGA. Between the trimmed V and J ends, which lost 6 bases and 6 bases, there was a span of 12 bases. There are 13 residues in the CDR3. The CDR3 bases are TGTGCCAGCAGTCAGGGGCTCGGTCAGCCCCAGCATTTT. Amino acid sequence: CASSQGLGQPQHF.

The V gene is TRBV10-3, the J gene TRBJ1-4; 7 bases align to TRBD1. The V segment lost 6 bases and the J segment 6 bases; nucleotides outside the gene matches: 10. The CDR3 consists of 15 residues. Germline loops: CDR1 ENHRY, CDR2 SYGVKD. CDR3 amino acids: CAIRGSQGLDEKLFF. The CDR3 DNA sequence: TGTGCCATCAGAGGTTCACAGGGGTTGGATGAAAAACTGTTTTTT.

CDR3 nucleotides: TGTGCCAGCCACGGGATAAATTCACCCCTCCACTTT. It is translated as CASHGINSPLHF. The chain has TRBV2 and TRBJ1-6; D gene unclear. V lost 8 bases, J lost 7 bases, and 9 bases lay in between. Germline values: CDR1 SNHLY, CDR2 FYNNEI. The length of the CDR3 is 12 residues.

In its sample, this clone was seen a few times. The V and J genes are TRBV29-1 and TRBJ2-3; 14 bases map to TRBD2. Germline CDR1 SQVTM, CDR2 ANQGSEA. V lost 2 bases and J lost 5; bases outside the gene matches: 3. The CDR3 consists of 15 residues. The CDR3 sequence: CSVERLAGGQDTQYF. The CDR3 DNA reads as TGCAGCGTTGAACGACTAGCGGGGGGGCAAGATACGCAGTATTTT.

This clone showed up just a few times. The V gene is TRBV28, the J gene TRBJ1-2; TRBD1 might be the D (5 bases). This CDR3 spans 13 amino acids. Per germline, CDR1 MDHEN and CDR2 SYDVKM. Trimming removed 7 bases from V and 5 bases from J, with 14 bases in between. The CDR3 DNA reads TGTGCCAGCACGGGCGACAGTACTTATGGCTACACCTTC. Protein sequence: CASTGDSTYGYTF.